This T cell receptor beta chain derives from a study of cytomegalovirus exposure and HLA in healthy donors. Study information: An early release of data contained about 85 million unique TCRs, which came from HLA-typed donors.

Study outcomes and limitations: Earlier analysis looked at TCR beta V segments, and most were productive about 87% or about 30% of the time. According to a later analysis, most TCR beta chains associated with CMV appeared HLA-restricted. The listing of fewer than 200 TCR beta chains classed them as cytomegalovirus-associated.

Notes on this clone: Its antigen is currently unknown.

CDR1 is MNHEY and CDR2 is SMNVEV in the germline V gene (reference sequence). The CDR3 spans 15 residues. Trimming took off 1 base at V and 5 bases at J, with 12 bases between the two ends. Vbeta (60) and Jbeta (13) primers were used in the PCR. Using immunoSEQ multiplex PCR, the repertoire was profiled, and TCRdb retains in-frame clones only, with some absent. This sample has about 170,000 clones, with approximately 85% found just once. Sequencing was done on a sample of PBMCs. The source of this sequence is a man younger than 40 in good health and CMV-seropositive. The chain carries TRBV27 and TRBJ1-5; the D gene is possibly TRBD1 (6 bases). The chain's CDR3 is CASSLYPTGYQPQHF. The CDR3 DNA reads TGTGCCAGCAGTTTATACCCGACAGGATATCAGCCCCAGCATTTT.